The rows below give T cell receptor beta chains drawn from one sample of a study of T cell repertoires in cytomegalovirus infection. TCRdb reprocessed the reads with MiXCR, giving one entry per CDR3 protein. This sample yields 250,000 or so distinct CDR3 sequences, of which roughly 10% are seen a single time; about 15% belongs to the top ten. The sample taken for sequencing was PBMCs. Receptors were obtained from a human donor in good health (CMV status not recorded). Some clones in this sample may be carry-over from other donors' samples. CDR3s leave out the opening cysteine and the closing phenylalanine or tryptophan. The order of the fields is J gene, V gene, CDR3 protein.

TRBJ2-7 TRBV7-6 ASSPSQPSYEQY
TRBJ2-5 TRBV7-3 ASSPTGGGQETQY
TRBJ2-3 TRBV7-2 ASSLDRVSGTDTQY
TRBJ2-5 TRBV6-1 ASSGKREFQETQY
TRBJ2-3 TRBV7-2 ASSFIAGGTDTQY
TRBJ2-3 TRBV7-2 ASSFGQGTDTQY
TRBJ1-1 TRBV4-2 ASSQRGQTGTEAF
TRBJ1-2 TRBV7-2 ASSLEGRAYGYT
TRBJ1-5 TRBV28 ASSTGNQPQH
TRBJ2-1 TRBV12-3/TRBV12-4 ASKSLAGGPWDEQF
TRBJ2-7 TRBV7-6 ASSLVAGSEYEQY
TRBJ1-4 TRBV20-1 SARPTGGPNEKLF
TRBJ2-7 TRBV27 ASSLSTASDRFLYEQY
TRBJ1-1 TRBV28 ASSQITGNTEAF
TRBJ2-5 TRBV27 ASSSIRPSRGAQY
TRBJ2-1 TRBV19 ASSRGSEQF
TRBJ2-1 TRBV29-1 SAPTSATYNEQF
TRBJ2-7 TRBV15 ATSRDYDQSSYEQY
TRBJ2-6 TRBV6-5 ASTLLLPGANVLT
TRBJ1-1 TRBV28 ASSPIGSPNTEAF
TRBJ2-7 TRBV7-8 ASSPRGGPTYEQY
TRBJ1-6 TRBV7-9 ASSQDGYNSPLH
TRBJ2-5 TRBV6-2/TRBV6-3 ASSYGPRETQY
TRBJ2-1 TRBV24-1 ATSALGQGDYEQF
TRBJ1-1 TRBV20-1 SAIGGNTEAF
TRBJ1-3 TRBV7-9 ASSLAGESGNTIY
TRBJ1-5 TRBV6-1 ASSTGTDFWGNQPQH
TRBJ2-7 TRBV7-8 ASSLIPRAGVGEQY
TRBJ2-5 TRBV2 ASTGLAGETQY
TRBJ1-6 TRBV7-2 ASSLGGNFNSPLH
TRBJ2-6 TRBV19 ASSSLREFGANVLT
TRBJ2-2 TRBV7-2 ASSHPRSGGSGELF
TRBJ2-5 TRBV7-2 ASSLTPSQETQY
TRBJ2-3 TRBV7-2 ASSLGSVGGQRTLLDRTDTQY
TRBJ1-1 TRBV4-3 ASSLDGDTEAF
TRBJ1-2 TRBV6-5 ASSYSSEGGNYGYT
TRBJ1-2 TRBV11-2 ASSQNRGAAYGYT
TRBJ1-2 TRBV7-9 ASTPRTANYGYT
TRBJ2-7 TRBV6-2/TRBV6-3 ASRLPLLGRNEQY
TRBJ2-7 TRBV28 ASSLPDRPPYEQY